These 5 T cell receptor beta chains share one sample of origin, sequenced in a study of cytomegalovirus exposure and HLA in healthy donors. It was with 60 Vbeta and 13 Jbeta primers that the PCR ran. Sequencing was performed with immunoSEQ multiplex PCR; in TCRdb, only in-frame clones are kept and a portion is missing. Counted here are around 98,000 clones, under 80% occurring once; the ten biggest clones make up roughly 7.7%. The sequenced material came from PBMCs. These receptors were collected from a human donor in good health.

V gene TRBV6-6 combines with J gene TRBJ1-4; TRBD1 might be the D (5 bases). The length of the CDR3 is 15 residues. CDR1 MNHNY and CDR2 SVGAGI come from the germline V gene (reference sequence). Between the trimmed V and J ends, which lost 7 bases and 4 bases, there was a span of 16 bases. CDR3 region: CASIPIPGGNEKLFF. The CDR3 region has the DNA TGTGCCAGCATTCCGATCCCCGGGGGTAATGAAAAACTGTTTTTT.

This clone is a singleton in its sample. The chain has TRBV15 and TRBJ2-5; the D gene is possibly TRBD2 (5 bases). CDR1 and CDR2 (germline): LNHNV, YYDKDF (reference sequence). Trimming pared 0 bases from V and 3 bases from J, leaving 11 bases between. This CDR3 contains 15 residues. The CDR3 nucleotides read TGTGCCACCAGCAGAGATCAACTAGTCGAAGAGACCCAGTACTTC. It is translated as CATSRDQLVEETQYF.

This clone was seen once. This sequence joins TRBV5-8 and TRBJ2-4; tentative D call: TRBD1 (6 bases). The CDR3 has 16 amino acids. CDR1 is SGHTS, CDR2 YDEGEE, per germline. V was trimmed by 0 bases and J by 0 bases, leaving 10 bases between them. CDR3 coding DNA: TGTGCCAGCAGCTTGGGGACAGACTTAGCCAAAAACATTCAGTACTTC. It specifies CASSLGTDLAKNIQYF.

The gene calls are TRBV19 and TRBJ1-5; D gene ambiguous. Germline V lookup: CDR1 LNHDA, CDR2 SQIVND (reference sequence). Between the trimmed V and J ends, which lost 3 bases and 9 bases, there was a span of 12 bases. The CDR3 is 13 residues long. The CDR3 reads CASSIGPGWPQHF. CDR3 coding DNA: TGTGCCAGTAGTATCGGTCCGGGATGGCCCCAGCATTTT.

This clone was detected ten times or more. This chain connects TRBV18 to TRBJ2-7; 8 bases fit TRBD1. Trimming took 3 bases from V and 1 from J; bases not matched to a gene: 8. Germline CDR1 and CDR2: KGHSH and LQKENI. This CDR3 has 16 residues. For the CDR3, the DNA is TGTGCCAGCTCACCGACAGGGGTCCTCCCTTCCTACGAGCAGTACTTC. This translates into CASSPTGVLPSYEQYF.